Here is one T cell receptor (beta chain) with its context. This sample stems from a study of blood T cell repertoires in COVID-19. Study information: Donors in the United States, Italy and Spain gave samples during acute or convalescent COVID-19. T cells, B-cell-depleted T cells, or PBMCs provided the cDNA or gDNA that served as material.

Germline CDR1 reads MDHEN; CDR2 reads SYDVKM. V gave up 11 bases and J gave up 0 bases; unmatched junction bases: 10. The CDR3 is 15 residues long. Source study methods: It was from reference gene primer amplification that nucleated cell counts were estimated. Measured with immunoSEQ multiplex PCR; TCRdb has only the in-frame clones, and not every one. V, J and clone size derive from that table, while D and trimming were established from the DNA sequence. This sample carries 120,000 to 150,000 clones, about 86% of them seen once, and the ten largest clones take about 1.5%. The sequence was obtained from a woman aged 55-69 years with acute or convalescent COVID-19. The genes are TRBV28 and TRBJ1-3; 7 nucleotides line up with TRBD1. The sample was peripheral blood. The CDR3 region is CAGSRQGSSGNTIYF. The CDR3 coding sequence is TGTGCCGGGTCGAGACAGGGATCCTCTGGAAACACCATATATTTT.